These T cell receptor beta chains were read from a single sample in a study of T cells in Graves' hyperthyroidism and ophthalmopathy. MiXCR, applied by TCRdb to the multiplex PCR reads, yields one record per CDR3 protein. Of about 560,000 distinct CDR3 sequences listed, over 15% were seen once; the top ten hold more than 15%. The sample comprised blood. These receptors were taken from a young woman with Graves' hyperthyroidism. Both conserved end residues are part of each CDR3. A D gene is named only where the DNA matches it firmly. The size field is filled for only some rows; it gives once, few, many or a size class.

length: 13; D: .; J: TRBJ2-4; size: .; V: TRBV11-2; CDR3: CASVGLAKNIQYF; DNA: TGTGCCAGTGTGGGGTTAGCCAAAAACATTCAGTACTTC
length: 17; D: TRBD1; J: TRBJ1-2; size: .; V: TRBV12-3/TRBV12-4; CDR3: CASSLGQGAFRGSGYTF; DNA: TGTGCCAGCAGTTTAGGACAGGGGGCGTTTCGGGGTAGTGGCTACACCTTC
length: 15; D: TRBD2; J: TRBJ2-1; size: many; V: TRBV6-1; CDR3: CASTKPGLADNEQFF; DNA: TGTGCCAGCACCAAGCCGGGACTAGCCGACAATGAGCAGTTCTTC
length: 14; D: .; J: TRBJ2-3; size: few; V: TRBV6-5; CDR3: CASSYSSSTDTQYF; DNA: TGTGCCAGCAGTTACTCTTCTAGCACAGATACGCAGTATTTT
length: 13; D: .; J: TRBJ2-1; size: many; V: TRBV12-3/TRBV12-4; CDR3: CASSLKANNEQFF; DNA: TGTGCCAGCAGTTTAAAGGCTAACAATGAGCAGTTCTTC
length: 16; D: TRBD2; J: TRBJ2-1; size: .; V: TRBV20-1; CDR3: CSAPVGLAGDYNEQFF; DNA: TGCAGTGCCCCAGTAGGGCTAGCGGGAGATTACAATGAGCAGTTCTTC
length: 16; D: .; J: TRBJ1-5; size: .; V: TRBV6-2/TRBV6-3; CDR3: CASSYLWGFTISPQHF; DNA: TGTGCCAGCAGTTATCTTTGGGGATTCACAATCAGCCCCCAGCATTTT
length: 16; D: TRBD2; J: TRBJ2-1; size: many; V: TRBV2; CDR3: CARIGIPGLGGNEQFF; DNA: TGTGCCAGGATCGGAATCCCGGGACTAGGAGGAAATGAGCAGTTCTTC
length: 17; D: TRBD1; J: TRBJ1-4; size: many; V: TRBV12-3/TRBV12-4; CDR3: CASSLSGTGTFGEKLFF; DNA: TGTGCCAGCAGTTTATCCGGGACAGGGACCTTTGGTGAAAAACTGTTTTTT
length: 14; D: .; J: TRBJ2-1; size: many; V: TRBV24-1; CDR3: CATSDPGGHNEQFF; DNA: TGTGCCACCAGTGATCCCGGCGGGCACAATGAGCAGTTCTTC
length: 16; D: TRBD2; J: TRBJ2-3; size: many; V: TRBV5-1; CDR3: CASSTPSGRATDTQYF; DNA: TGCGCCAGCAGTACTCCTAGCGGGAGGGCCACAGATACGCAGTATTTT
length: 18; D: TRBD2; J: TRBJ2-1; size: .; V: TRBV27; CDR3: CASSTYSGLAGGLYEQFF; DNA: TGTGCCAGCAGTACTTATAGCGGACTAGCGGGGGGGCTGTATGAGCAGTTCTTC
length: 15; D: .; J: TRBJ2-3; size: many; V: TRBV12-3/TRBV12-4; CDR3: CASSLAARRPDTQYF; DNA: TGTGCCAGCAGTTTAGCGGCCAGGCGCCCAGATACGCAGTATTTT
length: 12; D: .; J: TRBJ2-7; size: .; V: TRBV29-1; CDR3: CSGETGNYEQYF; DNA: TGCAGCGGCGAAACCGGAAACTACGAGCAGTACTTC
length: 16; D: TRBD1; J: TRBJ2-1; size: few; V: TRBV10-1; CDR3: CASSEKGGRSYNEQFF; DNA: TGCGCCAGCAGTGAGAAAGGGGGCCGTTCCTACAATGAGCAGTTCTTC
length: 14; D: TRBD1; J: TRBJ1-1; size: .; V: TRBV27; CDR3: CASSPIRGRTEAFF; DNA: TGTGCCAGCAGTCCCATCAGGGGGCGTACTGAAGCTTTCTTT
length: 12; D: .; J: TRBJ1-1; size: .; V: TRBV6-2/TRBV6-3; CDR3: CASSYRRPEAFF; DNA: TGTGCCAGCAGTTATCGGCGGCCCGAAGCTTTCTTT
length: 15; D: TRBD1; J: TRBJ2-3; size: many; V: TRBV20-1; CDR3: CSAPLQGVHSGTQYF; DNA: TGCAGTGCCCCCCTTCAGGGGGTGCACAGTGGTACGCAGTATTTT